This T cell receptor (beta chain) comes out of a study of CD8 T cells in ankylosing spondylitis. General study results and limits: Typical of ankylosing spondylitis blood, it appeared, was a TCR beta motif of under 10 highly homologous variants. There were earlier reports of some motif variants in reactive arthritis synovial fluid and blood. Clones linked to the disease showed a CD8+ phenotype. They occurred at relatively low frequencies in peripheral blood.

This clonotype was seen a few times. Antigen unknown. TCRdb called the 5' RACE reads again in MiXCR, with one record for every CDR3 protein. This sample yields a few hundred thousand distinct CDR3 sequences, of which roughly 10% are seen a single time; roughly 9.2% belongs to the top ten. The receptor's source is a female donor with ankylosing spondylitis or in good health (not recorded which). Sequenced material: blood, either unsorted or a sorted T cell fraction (not recorded which).

The CDR3, as DNA: TGCGCCAGCAGCTTCGGCGGGAGGGCCGGGGACAATGAGCAGTTCTTC. It specifies CASSFGGRAGDNEQFF. The chain joins TRBV5-1 to TRBJ2-1, with TRBD2 identical over 9 bases. This CDR3 contains 16 residues. With 2 bases clipped from V and 5 bases from J, the junction kept 8 bases outside the gene matches. Germline V CDR1 and CDR2: SGHRS, YFSETQ. Using reference TRBV5-1 and TRBJ2-1 for the parts outside the CDR3, the full variable domain is KAGVTQTPRYLIKTRGQQVTLSCSPISGHRSVSWYQQTPGQGLQFLFEYFSETQRNKGNFPGRFSGRQFSNSRSEMNVSTLELGDSALYLCASSFGGRAGDNEQFFGPGTRLTVL.